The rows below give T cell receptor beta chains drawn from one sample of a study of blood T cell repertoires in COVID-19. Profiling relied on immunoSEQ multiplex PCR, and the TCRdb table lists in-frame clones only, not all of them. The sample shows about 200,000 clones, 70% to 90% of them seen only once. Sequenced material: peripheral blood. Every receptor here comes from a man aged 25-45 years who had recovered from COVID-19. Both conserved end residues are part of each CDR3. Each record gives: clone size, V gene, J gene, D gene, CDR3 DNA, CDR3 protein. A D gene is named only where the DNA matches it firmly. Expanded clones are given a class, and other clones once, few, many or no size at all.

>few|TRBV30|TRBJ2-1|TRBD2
TGTGCCTCGAACGCCGGGACTAGCGGGGGCTTTTACAATGAGCAGTTCTTC
CASNAGTSGGFYNEQFF
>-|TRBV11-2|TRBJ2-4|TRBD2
TGTGCCAGCAGCTTAGGGGCGCTAGCGGATAACATTCAGTACTTC
CASSLGALADNIQYF
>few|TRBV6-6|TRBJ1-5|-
TGTGCCAGCAGTTACGGGGACATTAGCAATCAGCCCCAGCATTTT
CASSYGDISNQPQHF
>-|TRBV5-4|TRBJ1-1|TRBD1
TGTGCCAGCAGCTTGGGGACAGGGGACATGAACACTGAAGCTTTCTTT
CASSLGTGDMNTEAFF
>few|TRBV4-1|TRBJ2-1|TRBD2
TGCGCCAGCAGCCACCCACGGGGGACTAGCTTCAATGAGCAGTTCTTC
CASSHPRGTSFNEQFF
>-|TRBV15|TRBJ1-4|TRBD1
TGTGCCACCAGCAGAGATCTTCTGGACAGGAACAATGAAAAACTGTTTTTT
CATSRDLLDRNNEKLFF
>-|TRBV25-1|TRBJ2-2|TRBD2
TGTGCCAGCAGTGAATCCGGGACTAGCGTTACCGGGGAGCTGTTTTTT
CASSESGTSVTGELFF
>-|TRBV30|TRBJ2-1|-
TGTGCCTGGATCAGTAAAGCGGAGAACTACAATGAGCAGTTCTTC
CAWISKAENYNEQFF
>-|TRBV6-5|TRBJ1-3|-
TGTGCCAGCAGTTCGGTGCTGGAGGGAAACACCATATATTTT
CASSSVLEGNTIYF
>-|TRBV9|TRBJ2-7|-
TGTGCCAGCAGCGTGTCGCCGGGAGATTACGAGCAGTACTTC
CASSVSPGDYEQYF
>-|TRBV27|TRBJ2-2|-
TGTGCCAGCAGGCCACAGGGATCTGGGGAGCTGTTTTTT
CASRPQGSGELFF
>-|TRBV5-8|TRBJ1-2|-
TGTGCCAGCAGCTTGGCGGGTGGGACCTACGGGAGAGGCTACACCTTC
CASSLAGGTYGRGYTF
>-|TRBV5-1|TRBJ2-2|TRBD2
TGCGCCAGCAGCTGGATAACTAGCGGGGGGCTCTACACCGGGGAGCTGTTTTTT
CASSWITSGGLYTGELFF
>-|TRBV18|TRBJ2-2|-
TGTGCCACCCTAATCACCGGGGAGCTGTTTTTT
CATLITGELFF
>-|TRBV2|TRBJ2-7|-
TGTGCCAGCACGGGGGATTCGTACGAGCAGTACTTC
CASTGDSYEQYF
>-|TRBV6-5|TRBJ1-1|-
TGTGCCAGCACCAGAGACCGGGGGGACACTGAAGCTTTCTTT
CASTRDRGDTEAFF
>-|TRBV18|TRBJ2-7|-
TGTGCCAGCTCACAAATTCACAGTTTCTCCTACGAGCAGTACTTC
CASSQIHSFSYEQYF
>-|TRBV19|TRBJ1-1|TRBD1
TGTGCCAGTAGCCAGTTCGCACAGGGGTTGGCGAACACTGAAGCTTTCTTT
CASSQFAQGLANTEAFF
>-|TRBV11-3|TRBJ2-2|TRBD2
TGTGCCAGCAGCTGGTACCCGGGAGGGGGGATGGCCGGGGAGCTGTTTTTT
CASSWYPGGGMAGELFF
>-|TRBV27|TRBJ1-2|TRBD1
TGTGCCAGCAGTTTATGGGATGGACAGGGGATCAAGGGCTACACCTTC
CASSLWDGQGIKGYTF
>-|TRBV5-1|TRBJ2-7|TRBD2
TGCGCCAGCAGCTTTAGCGGGGGGGCGGAGGAGCAGTACTTC
CASSFSGGAEEQYF
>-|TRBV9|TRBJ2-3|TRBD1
TGTGCCAGCAGCCCCTCAGGGGGTAGGACAGATACGCAGTATTTT
CASSPSGGRTDTQYF
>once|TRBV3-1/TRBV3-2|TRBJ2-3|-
TGTGCCAGCAGCTCGTGGAGCGGGACAGATACGCAGTATTTT
CASSSWSGTDTQYF
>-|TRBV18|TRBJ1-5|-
TGTGCCAGCTCACCAGACAGGAATCAGCCCCAGCATTTT
CASSPDRNQPQHF
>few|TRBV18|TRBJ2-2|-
TGTGCCAGCTCACCAGAAGGGCAGGGGAACGGGGAGCTGTTTTTT
CASSPEGQGNGELFF
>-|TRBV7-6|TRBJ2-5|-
TGTGCCAGCGGTCAGGACAGAAAAGAGACCCAGTACTTC
CASGQDRKETQYF
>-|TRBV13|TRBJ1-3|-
TGTGCCAGCAGTGACAGGCCCCTCTCTGGAAACACCATATATTTT
CASSDRPLSGNTIYF
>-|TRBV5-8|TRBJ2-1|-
TGTGCCAGCAGCTCTACAGGGTACTTCTACAATGAGCAGTTCTTC
CASSSTGYFYNEQFF
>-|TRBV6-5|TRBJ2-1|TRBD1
TGTGCCAGCAGCTACAGGGGCAATGAGCAGTTCTTC
CASSYRGNEQFF
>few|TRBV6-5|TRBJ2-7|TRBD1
TGTGCCAGCAGTTACTCCGGACAGGGGACGGGCTACGAGCAGTACTTC
CASSYSGQGTGYEQYF
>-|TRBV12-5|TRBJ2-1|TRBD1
TGTGCTAGTGGTTTGACGACAGGGTCAGGGAATGAGCAGTTCTTC
CASGLTTGSGNEQFF
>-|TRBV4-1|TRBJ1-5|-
TGCGCCAGCAGCCAAGGGGCGTATAGCAATCAGCCCCAGCATTTT
CASSQGAYSNQPQHF